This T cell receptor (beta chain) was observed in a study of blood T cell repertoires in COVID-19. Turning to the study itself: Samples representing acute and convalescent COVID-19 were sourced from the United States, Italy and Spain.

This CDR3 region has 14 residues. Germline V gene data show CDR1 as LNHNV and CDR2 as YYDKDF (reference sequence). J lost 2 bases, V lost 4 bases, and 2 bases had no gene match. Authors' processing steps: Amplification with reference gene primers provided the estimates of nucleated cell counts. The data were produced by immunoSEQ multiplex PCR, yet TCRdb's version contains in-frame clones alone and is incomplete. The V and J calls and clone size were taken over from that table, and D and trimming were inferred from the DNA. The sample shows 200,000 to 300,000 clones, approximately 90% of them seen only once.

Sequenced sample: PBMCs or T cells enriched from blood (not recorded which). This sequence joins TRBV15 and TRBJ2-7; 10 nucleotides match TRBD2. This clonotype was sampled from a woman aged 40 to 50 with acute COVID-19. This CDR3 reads CATSTSGGTYEQYF. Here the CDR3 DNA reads TGTGCCACCAGCACTAGCGGGGGAACCTACGAGCAGTACTTC.